Below are 19 T cell receptor beta chains sequenced from a single sample in a study of blood T cell repertoires in COVID-19. The method was immunoSEQ multiplex PCR; TCRdb's version includes in-frame clones alone and lacks a portion of them. The table records over 150,000 clones, almost 85% of them present only once. What was sequenced was peripheral blood. The receptors derive from a man between 18 and 35 years old with active or convalescent COVID-19.

This clone showed up many times. The rearrangement uses TRBV7-2 and TRBJ2-1; 9 bases match TRBD2. The germline CDR1 and CDR2 sequences are SGHTA and FQGNSA. The CDR3 loop spans 18 amino acids. V gave up 5 bases and J gave up 0 bases; unmatched junction bases: 11. CDR3 loop: CASSLIYPGLASYNEQFF. DNA for the CDR3: TGTGCCAGCAGCCTAATATATCCGGGACTAGCCTCCTACAATGAGCAGTTCTTC. Looking up the rest from reference TRBV7-2 and TRBJ2-1 gives the full variable domain: GAGVSQSPSNKVTEKGKDVELRCDPISGHTALYWYRQSLGQGLEFLIYFQGNSAPDKSGLPSDRFSAERTGGSVSTLTIQRTQQEDSAVYLCASSLIYPGLASYNEQFFGPGTRLTVL.

The genes are TRBV19 and TRBJ2-1, with D tentatively TRBD2 (6 bases). The CDR3 contains 13 residues. Germline V gene data show CDR1 as LNHDA and CDR2 as SQIVND (reference sequence). V lost 8 bases, J lost 4 bases, and 12 bases lay in between. In DNA, the CDR3 is TGTGCCAGTGATAGCGGCTCATACAATGAGCAGTTCTTC. This gives the protein CASDSGSYNEQFF.

This chain connects TRBV4-3 to TRBJ2-7; TRBD2 agrees at 12 bases. This CDR3 is 15 amino acids long. Germline lookup yields CDR1 LGHNA and CDR2 YSLEER. V lost 4 bases, J lost 2 bases, and 3 bases stayed unmatched. CDR3 sequence reads: CASSLRTSGTYEQYF. The CDR3 region has the DNA TGCGCCAGCAGCCTCAGGACTAGCGGGACCTACGAGCAGTACTTC.

This clone was detected once. V gene TRBV2 combines with J gene TRBJ1-2; D ambiguous. Per the germline V gene, CDR1 is SNHLY and CDR2 is FYNNEI. The ends were cut back, 0 bases at V and 3 bases at J, with 8 bases in the middle. The CDR3 contains 14 residues. CDR3 nucleotides: TGTGCCAGCAGTGAAGCGCACAGATACTATGGCTACACCTTC. Translated: CASSEAHRYYGYTF.

This chain uses TRBV7-9 with TRBJ1-6; 9 bases line up with TRBD1. The trim removed 5 bases at V and 8 bases at J, leaving 7 bases unmatched. CDR1 is SEHNR, CDR2 FQNEAQ, per germline (reference sequence). The CDR3 is 15 amino acids. The CDR3 sequence is CASSPWTGEYSPLHF. The DNA for the CDR3 is TGTGCCAGCAGCCCGTGGACAGGGGAGTATTCACCCCTCCACTTT.

The V and J genes are TRBV11-2 and TRBJ2-7, with TRBD1 as a possible D gene (5 bases). Between the trimmed V and J ends, which lost 1 base and 1 base, there was a span of 23 bases. The germline CDR1 and CDR2 sequences are SGHAT and FQNNGV. The length of the CDR3 is 19 residues. CDR3 region: CASSLGDRFATSLSYEQYF. CDR3 in DNA: TGTGCCAGCAGCTTAGGCGACAGATTCGCCACCTCCCTTTCCTACGAGCAGTACTTC.

This clone appeared a few times. The DNA for the CDR3 is TGTGCCAGCAGTTCTACAGGGGGTATCGGAGAGCAGTTCTTC. This sequence encodes CASSSTGGIGEQFF. V gene TRBV27 combines with J gene TRBJ2-1, with 8 bases that match TRBD1. J was trimmed by 10 bases and V by 4 bases; bases with no gene match: 9. The CDR3 has 14 residues. From germline, CDR1 is MNHEY and CDR2 SMNVEV (reference sequence).

The gene calls are TRBV5-1 and TRBJ2-7; tentative D call: TRBD2 (6 bases). Trimming removed 3 bases at V and 7 bases at J, with 17 bases between. The CDR3 is 14 amino acids. Germline CDR1 is SGHRS and CDR2 is YFSETQ. CDR3 in amino acids: CASSWTIGAGEQYF. The CDR3 nucleotides read TGCGCCAGCAGCTGGACTATAGGGGCGGGGGAGCAGTACTTC.

This chain connects TRBV21-1 to TRBJ2-3; the table gives TRBD2 as D, unverified against the DNA. TRBV21-1 is a listed pseudogene. This CDR3 is built from 19 residues. The CDR3 DNA reads TGTGCCAGCAGCTCCCGAGGCGTCAATGCGGGAGGAGGGCCAGATACGCAGTATTTT. Translated, it gives CASSSRGVNAGGGPDTQYF.

The V and J genes are TRBV9 and TRBJ2-7; weak D call: TRBD1 (6 bases). Trimming removed 7 bases at V and 3 bases at J, with 11 bases between. Germline CDR1 SGDLS, CDR2 YYNGEE. CDR3 size: 12 residues. CDR3 coding DNA: TGTGCCAGCGGGGACACGCACTACGAGCAGTACTTC. This gives the protein CASGDTHYEQYF.

The table lists this clone with a count of one. This chain links TRBV12-2 with TRBJ2-7; the D call of TRBD2 is as the table states it, not checked on the DNA. TRBV12-2 is classified as a pseudogene. This CDR3 spans 20 amino acids. CDR3 region: CASRSRTRPSFGGSSYEQYF. Here the CDR3 DNA reads TGTGCAAGTCGCTCCAGAACCCGACCTTCCTTTGGCGGAAGCTCCTACGAGCAGTACTTC.

The chain recombines TRBV19 with TRBJ1-5; a weak D match, TRBD1 (5 bases). The CDR3 covers 14 residues. The V end was cut by 5 bases, the J end by 4 bases, with 12 bases between. The germline V gene encodes CDR1 LNHDA and CDR2 SQIVND (reference sequence). CDR3 DNA sequence: TGTGCCAGTAGTTTTACAGGTGGGAATCAGCCCCAGCATTTT. It is translated as CASSFTGGNQPQHF.

J is TRBJ2-1 and V is TRBV28; possible D gene TRBD2, 5 bases. Germline assignment: CDR1 MDHEN and CDR2 SYDVKM. The CDR3 has 15 amino acids. Trimming shortened V by 5 bases and J by 5 bases, and 16 bases separated the two germline ends. The CDR3 region has the DNA TGTGCCAGCAGTCCTTACGGGAAGTGGGACAATGAGCAGTTCTTC. Protein sequence: CASSPYGKWDNEQFF.

The rearrangement joins TRBV28 to TRBJ2-1; the match to TRBD1 covers 7 bases. The length of the CDR3 is 14 residues. Losses at the gene ends were 11 bases for V and 10 bases for J; bases not matched to a gene: 17. Germline-derived CDR1 and CDR2 are MDHEN and SYDVKM. This CDR3 is CAATGEGSGIEQFF. CDR3 nucleotide sequence: TGTGCCGCAACAGGGGAAGGGAGCGGTATCGAGCAGTTCTTC.

This clone came up a few times. CDR3 in DNA: TGTGCCAGCAGCCCCGGGACAGGGGGCCCCTACGAGCAGTACTTC. It yields the protein CASSPGTGGPYEQYF. This chain joins TRBV2 and TRBJ2-7, with TRBD1 identical over 12 bases. This CDR3 is 15 amino acids long. Germline V gene sequence: CDR1 SNHLY, CDR2 FYNNEI. With 6 bases clipped from V and 2 bases from J, the junction kept 5 bases outside the gene matches. Looking up the rest from reference TRBV2 and TRBJ2-7 gives the full variable domain: EPEVTQTPSHQVTQMGQEVILRCVPISNHLYFYWYRQILGQKVEFLVSFYNNEISEKSEIFDDQFSVERPDGSNFTLKIRSTKLEDSAMYFCASSPGTGGPYEQYFGPGTRLTVT.

V is TRBV19 and J is TRBJ1-5, with D possibly matching TRBD1 (5 bases). Germline V gene lookup returns CDR1 LNHDA and CDR2 SQIVND (reference sequence). The CDR3 is 15 residues long. With 3 bases removed from V and 0 bases from J, the gap between germline ends came to 9 bases. The CDR3 DNA reads as TGTGCCAGTAGTATGGGGGGTTATAGCAATCAGCCCCAGCATTTT. The encoded protein is CASSMGGYSNQPQHF.

This clone was counted a few times. The chain has TRBV10-3 and TRBJ2-1; possibly TRBD2 for D (6 bases). Trimming left V 6 bases short and J 2 bases short, with 11 bases between. The CDR3 runs to 14 residues. CDR1 and CDR2 from the germline V gene are ENHRY and SYGVKD. CDR3 DNA: TGTGCCATCAGGGGACTTGGCCCCTACAATGAGCAGTTCTTC. This encodes CAIRGLGPYNEQFF.

The J gene is TRBJ2-3, the V gene TRBV29-1; D might be TRBD1 (5 bases). CDR3 size: 17 residues. Trimming took off 3 bases at V and 3 bases at J, with 22 bases between the two ends. CDR1 and CDR2 from the germline V gene are SQVTM and ANQGSEA. The CDR3 nucleotides are TGCAGCGTTGATACCGGGTTTCAGCTACAGGTAACAGATACGCAGTATTTT. It specifies CSVDTGFQLQVTDTQYF.

This sequence joins TRBV18 and TRBJ2-7; no clear D. The germline CDR1 and CDR2 sequences are KGHSH and LQKENI. The CDR3 covers 13 residues. V dropped 1 base and J dropped 3 bases, with 7 bases sitting between them. The CDR3 sequence is CASSPRSGYEQYF. Written as DNA, the CDR3 is TGTGCCAGCTCACCACGGTCCGGCTACGAGCAGTACTTC.